One T cell receptor (beta chain) is described in this entry. Its specificity is not known. This entry belongs to a study of shared clonotypes between healthy human individuals. General study points: Only blood underwent sampling, and tissue repertoires likely differ.

Trimming shortened V by 5 bases and J by 6 bases, and 17 bases separated the two germline ends. Germline V lookup: CDR1 SNHLY, CDR2 FYNNEI. This CDR3 is 15 amino acids long. As defined, naive CD8 cells were CD45RO-negative and positively selected for CCR7, with terminally differentiated effector memory CD45RA+ cells excluded. On sorted subsets, replicate PCRs used 200 to 250 ng DNA, or 25,000 to 35,000 T cell genomes. Assay used: immunoSEQ multiplex PCR; TCRdb lists only in-frame clones, some missing. The sample has some 2.1 million clones; roughly 93% are singletons. J is TRBJ2-1 and V is TRBV2, with TRBD1 as a possible D gene (6 bases). This receptor was taken from a man between 18 and 35 years old in good health. Some clones in this sample may be carry-over from other donors' samples. Material: naive CD8+ T cells from PBMCs. The CDR3 nucleotides are TGTGCCAGCAGTAGGACGGGGAAAGGGGGCAATGAGCAGTTCTTC. It codes for CASSRTGKGGNEQFF.